Below, 32 T cell receptor beta chains from the same sample are listed, as sequenced in a study of metastatic and nonmetastatic thyroid tumors. Nobody among the patients had been given any treatment before thyroid surgery. TCRdb called clones again from the PCR reads with MiXCR. The sample has about 27,000 clones, 16% seen once. The sequencing input was blood. Receptor source: a male donor with papillary thyroid cancer or a benign thyroid nodule (not recorded which). Some clones in this sample may be carry-over from other donors' samples.

The chain joins TRBV30 to TRBJ2-7, with 14 bases lining up with TRBD2. After removal of 3 bases from V and 3 bases from J, the junction contained 10 bases not matched to a gene. The CDR3 is 17 amino acids. Germline CDR1 is GTSNPN and CDR2 is SVGIG (reference sequence). The CDR3 reads CAWSQPGTSGRGYEQYF. The CDR3 region has the DNA TGTGCCTGGAGCCAACCTGGGACTAGCGGGAGAGGCTACGAGCAGTACTTC.

Concerning this clone: A much larger clone sits a single nucleotide away, making a read error possible. The V and J genes are TRBV9 and TRBJ2-7; unclear D gene. The CDR3 is 14 amino acids. Germline V gene lookup returns CDR1 SGDLS and CDR2 YYNGEE. Trimming pared 4 bases from V and 9 bases from J, leaving 20 bases between. For the CDR3, the DNA is TGTGCCAGCAGCCCCCCGGAGTGTGGGTTCGGGCAGTACTTC. This sequence encodes CASSPPECGFGQYF.

This chain joins TRBV11-2 and TRBJ2-1; the D gene is possibly TRBD2 (6 bases). This CDR3 has 16 residues. Deletions cut 4 bases from V and 0 bases from J, with 13 bases between. The V gene's germline CDR1 is SGHAT and CDR2 FQNNGV. The CDR3 DNA reads TGTGCCAGCAGCTCGAGACTAGTGGGCTCCTACAATGAGCAGTTCTTC. It yields the protein CASSSRLVGSYNEQFF.

In this sample, this clone turned up many times. The chain links TRBV20-1 to TRBJ2-1; D is possibly TRBD2 (5 bases). This CDR3 spans 12 amino acids. Trimming removed 5 bases at V and 4 bases at J, with 9 bases between. Germline CDR1 is DFQATT and CDR2 is SNEGSKA (reference sequence). The CDR3 sequence is CSAGETYNEQFF. Written as DNA, the CDR3 is TGCAGTGCTGGGGAGACTTACAATGAGCAGTTCTTC.

This clone was counted many times. This rearrangement joins TRBV5-1 to TRBJ2-3, with TRBD1 identical over 8 bases. The germline CDR1 and CDR2 sequences are SGHRS and YFSETQ. The J segment lost 2 bases and the V segment lost 0 bases, leaving 14 bases of the junction unmatched. This CDR3 comprises 19 residues. CDR3 bases: TGCGCCAGCAGCTTGGTGTTAGGAAGACAGGGGCTGGTCACAGATACGCAGTATTTT. This codes for CASSLVLGRQGLVTDTQYF.

This clone was found many times. Its ends do not fully match the called genes, so a read error is possible. In nucleotides, the CDR3 is TGTGCCAGCAGTTCCCCCAGGGGGCCTAGCACAGATACGCGGTATTTT. This translates into CASSSPRGPSTDTRYF. The chain couples TRBV28 to TRBJ2-3; 8 positions match TRBD1. From germline, CDR1 is MDHEN and CDR2 SYDVKM. This CDR3 has 16 amino acids.

Many counts were recorded for this clone. The chain carries TRBV28 and TRBJ2-7, with TRBD2 identical over 12 bases. Trimming removed 2 bases from V and 3 bases from J; junction bases left unmatched: 5. Germline V gene lookup returns CDR1 MDHEN and CDR2 SYDVKM. This CDR3 has 16 amino acids. CDR3 region: CASSLILAGGNYEQYF. For the CDR3, the DNA is TGTGCCAGCAGTTTAATACTAGCGGGAGGTAACTACGAGCAGTACTTC.

This chain connects TRBV5-5 to TRBJ2-7, with D possibly TRBD2 on 6 matching bases. CDR1 is SGHKS and CDR2 is YYEKEE in the germline V gene (reference sequence). Trimming took off 3 bases at V and 7 bases at J, with 14 bases between the two ends. The CDR3 runs to 13 residues. CDR3 residues: CASSSGLPLEQYF. CDR3 DNA sequence: TGTGCCAGCAGCTCGGGACTGCCATTAGAGCAGTACTTC.

This clone was seen ten or more times. The chain couples TRBV28 to TRBJ2-7; D uncertain. Germline CDR1 MDHEN, CDR2 SYDVKM. Trimming removed 5 bases from V and 2 bases from J, with 4 bases in between. The CDR3 spans 11 residues. The CDR3 reads CASSTAYEQYF. The CDR3 DNA reads as TGTGCCAGCAGTACGGCCTACGAGCAGTACTTC.

This clone was counted many times. The genes are TRBV20-1 and TRBJ1-3, with no clear D. This CDR3 spans 14 amino acids. Trimming took off 4 bases at V and 0 bases at J, with 10 bases between the two ends. Germline V gene sequence: CDR1 DFQATT, CDR2 SNEGSKA (reference sequence). The CDR3 DNA reads TGCAGTGCTAATCTCGCCGGCTCTGGAAACACCATATATTTT. This codes for CSANLAGSGNTIYF.

Concerning this clone itself: At one boundary the junction diverges from the germline segment, which might be a read error. The chain carries TRBV20-1 and TRBJ2-7, with 7 bases matching TRBD1. This CDR3 contains 12 residues. In germline, CDR1 is DFQATT, CDR2 SNEGSKA (reference sequence). CDR3 nucleotide sequence: TGTGGGATCACAGGGGTCCCCTACGAGCAGCACTTC. Amino acids: CGITGVPYEQHF.

This clone appeared many times. This chain links TRBV11-3 with TRBJ2-1; either TRBD1 or TRBD2 may fit D (5 bases each). Trimming removed 4 bases from V and 8 bases from J, with 18 bases in between. From germline, CDR1 is SGHNT and CDR2 YENEEA. This CDR3 has 15 residues. CDR3 bases: TGTGCCAGCAGCTCCGGGCTGGGGGTAGGCGATGAGCAGTTCTTC. Translating it yields CASSSGLGVGDEQFF.

Only a few counts were recorded for this clone. The V call is TRBV6-1, the J call TRBJ1-1; 7 bases agree with TRBD1. There are 15 residues in the CDR3. The ends lost 1 base at V and 7 bases at J; junction bases unmatched: 9. Germline V gives CDR1 MNHNS, CDR2 SASEGT. DNA for the CDR3: TGTGCCAGCAGTGAAGGTCCCGGGACAGTGGGTGAAGCTTTCTTT. Residues: CASSEGPGTVGEAFF.

This clone was seen many times. The chain has TRBV5-1 and TRBJ2-7; D not resolved. Between the trimmed V and J ends, which lost 4 bases and 2 bases, there was a span of 19 bases. CDR3 length equals 16 residues. The germline V gene has CDR1 SGHRS and CDR2 YFSETQ. CDR3 nucleotide sequence: TGCGCCAGCAGCGTCCAGATCGGCAGAGAGACCTACGAGCAGTACTTC. It translates to CASSVQIGRETYEQYF.

Here the CDR3 reads CASSPVRQRETQYF. The CDR3 bases are TGCGCCAGCAGCCCAGTCCGGCAGAGAGAGACCCAGTACTTC. The rearrangement links TRBV4-1 to TRBJ2-5; no definite D call. Trimming left V 4 bases short and J 4 bases short, with 13 bases between. The CDR3 runs to 14 residues. Germline values: CDR1 MGHRA, CDR2 YSYEKL.

This chain links TRBV5-1 with TRBJ1-2, with 10 bases fitting TRBD1. The CDR3 is 14 residues long. Germline values: CDR1 SGHRS, CDR2 YFSETQ. The V and J ends lost 3 bases and 5 bases, in that order; junction bases with no gene match: 4. CDR3 coding DNA: TGCGCCAGCAGCTCCGACAGGGGGCTTTATGGCTACACCTTC. Its protein product is CASSSDRGLYGYTF.

This clone has a count of ten or more. The rearrangement uses TRBV27 and TRBJ2-1; D uncertain. This CDR3 has 13 residues. The V end was cut by 3 bases, the J end by 5 bases, with 8 bases between. In germline, CDR1 is MNHEY, CDR2 SMNVEV (reference sequence). CDR3 sequence: CASSFAANNEQFF. CDR3 bases: TGTGCCAGCAGTTTTGCAGCCAACAATGAGCAGTTCTTC.

This clone was counted at least ten times. The chain combines TRBV28 with TRBJ2-3; D remains ambiguous. The V end was cut by 1 base, the J end by 3 bases, with 17 bases between. Looked up from germline, CDR1 is MDHEN and CDR2 is SYDVKM. There are 17 residues in the CDR3. The CDR3 sequence: CASSLYYLPGGTDTQYF. The CDR3 DNA is TGTGCCAGCAGTTTATACTATCTCCCCGGTGGAACAGATACGCAGTATTTT.

There are many counts of this clone. The chain couples TRBV30 to TRBJ2-1, with D possibly TRBD1 on 7 matching bases. The V end lost 6 bases, the J end lost 0 bases, and 12 bases lay between the germline ends. This CDR3 region has 14 residues. Germline CDR1 reads GTSNPN; CDR2 reads SVGIG (reference sequence). The CDR3 reads CACSGGSSYNEQFF. In DNA, the CDR3 is TGTGCCTGCTCAGGGGGGAGCTCCTACAATGAGCAGTTCTTC.

This clone was recorded at least ten times. Other DNA variants within this sample encode the same CDR3. The chain employs TRBV28 and TRBJ2-3; D remains ambiguous. The CDR3 length is 12 residues. Germline CDR1 reads MDHEN; CDR2 reads SYDVKM. Trimming left V 7 bases short and J 10 bases short, with 15 bases between. This CDR3 reads CASTRYTEAQYF. The CDR3 DNA is TGTGCCAGCACACGCTACACGGAAGCGCAGTATTTT.

This clone was seen at least ten times. The gene calls are TRBV29-1 and TRBJ2-3, with D hard to call. The CDR3 length is 12 residues. V dropped 7 bases and J dropped 2 bases, with 10 bases sitting between them. CDR1 is SQVTM, CDR2 ANQGSEA, per germline. The CDR3 protein is CSAAPTTDTQYF. The CDR3 DNA sequence: TGCAGCGCCGCTCCAACCACAGATACGCAGTATTTT.

There are many counts of this clone. The V call is TRBV28, the J call TRBJ2-7; D may be TRBD1 (6 bases). The germline V gene has CDR1 MDHEN and CDR2 SYDVKM. Trimming took off 6 bases at V and 0 bases at J, with 12 bases between the two ends. CDR3 length equals 14 residues. The CDR3 protein is CASREDRSSYEQYF. The CDR3 region has the DNA TGTGCCAGCAGAGAGGACAGAAGCTCCTACGAGCAGTACTTC.

The chain links TRBV6-5 to TRBJ1-5; D is unresolved. Trimming removed 2 bases from V and 7 bases from J, with 12 bases in between. The CDR3 covers 14 residues. Germline V gives CDR1 MNHEY, CDR2 SVGAGI. The CDR3 here is CASSYGRSGQPQHF. DNA for the CDR3: TGTGCCAGCAGTTACGGGCGTAGCGGCCAGCCCCAGCATTTT.

In its sample, this clone is medium-sized. V and J are TRBV19 and TRBJ1-5; TRBD1 might be the D (5 bases). Trimming took off 4 bases at V and 9 bases at J, with 7 bases between the two ends. Looked up from germline, CDR1 is LNHDA and CDR2 is SQIVND (reference sequence). The CDR3 is made up of 11 amino acids. The CDR3 coding sequence is TGTGCCAGTAGTACCCAGGGGCCCCAGCATTTT. It encodes CASSTQGPQHF.

The chain is built from TRBV6-9 and TRBJ1-2, with 8 bases lining up with TRBD1. Germline V gene lookup returns CDR1 MNHGY and CDR2 SVAAGI. The CDR3 covers 17 residues. The ends lost 2 bases at V and 7 bases at J; junction bases unmatched: 15. The DNA of the CDR3 is TGTGCCAGCAGTTATGCCGGGTTCGGGCAGGGGGCGTCTGGCTACACCTTC. Its translation: CASSYAGFGQGASGYTF.

This clone was detected ten times or more. The chain carries TRBV7-6 and TRBJ2-7, with 11 bases aligning to TRBD2. V gave up 1 base and J gave up 3 bases; unmatched junction bases: 5. The germline CDR1 and CDR2 sequences are SGHVS and FNYEAQ. The CDR3 sequence is 16 residues long. CDR3 region: CASSLGLAGSYYEQYF. CDR3 sequence (DNA): TGTGCCAGCAGCTTAGGACTAGCGGGATCCTACTACGAGCAGTACTTC.

This clone was counted many times. It may be a read error: a sequence one base away is much more abundant. Other DNA sequences in the same sample also yield this CDR3. The chain recombines TRBV2 with TRBJ2-3, with D possibly TRBD2 on 6 matching bases. Trimming removed 3 bases at V and 0 bases at J, with 10 bases between. CDR3 length: 15 amino acids. Germline loops: CDR1 SNHLY, CDR2 FYNNEI. CDR3 sequence (DNA): TGTGCCAGCAGTGAGGGCGGGGCCAGCACAGATACGCAGTATTTT. Its protein is CASSEGGASTDTQYF.

This clone has at least ten counts. In DNA, the CDR3 is TGTGCCAGCAGTTTGCCCAAGGGGGGTTATGGCTACACCTTC. This gives the protein CASSLPKGGYGYTF. The chain links TRBV28 to TRBJ1-2; possibly TRBD1 for D (6 bases). Germline V lookup: CDR1 MDHEN, CDR2 SYDVKM. V lost 3 bases, J lost 5 bases, and 13 bases lay in between. The CDR3 covers 14 residues.

This clone has a count of ten or more. A much more abundant neighbour one base away suggests this may be a read error. No conserved phenylalanine or tryptophan is present at the end of the CDR3, so a read error is the likely explanation. J is TRBJ2-1 and V is TRBV5-1; TRBD2 agrees at 9 bases. Germline V CDR1 and CDR2: SGHRS, YFSETQ. This CDR3 spans 17 amino acids. J lost 4 bases, V lost 4 bases, and 12 bases had no gene match. The CDR3 is CASSASLLAGTYNEQFV. Here the CDR3 DNA reads TGCGCCAGCAGCGCCTCGCTCCTAGCGGGAACTTACAATGAGCAGTTCGTC.

In this sample, this clone turned up many times. The gene calls are TRBV6-1 and TRBJ1-5; a weak D match, TRBD1 (6 bases). CDR3 length: 16 residues. Trimming stripped 2 bases from V and 6 bases from J, with 17 bases between. Germline V gene sequence: CDR1 MNHNS, CDR2 SASEGT. The CDR3 nucleotides read TGTGCCAGCAGTGAACAATTCACAGGGATCATTCAGCCCCAGCATTTT. This sequence encodes CASSEQFTGIIQPQHF.

There are a few counts of this clone. This chain uses TRBV20-1 with TRBJ2-7; 7 nucleotides match TRBD2. With 3 bases clipped from V and 4 bases from J, the junction kept 9 bases outside the gene matches. CDR3 length equals 14 residues. Germline V lookup: CDR1 DFQATT, CDR2 SNEGSKA (reference sequence). The CDR3 loop is CSARLRETGYEQYF. The DNA of the CDR3 is TGCAGTGCTAGGTTGCGGGAGACGGGTTACGAGCAGTACTTC.

Many counts were recorded for this clone. CDR3 bases: TGCGCCAGCAGCTTGATGGGCAGCGAGCAGTACTTC. This sequence encodes CASSLMGSEQYF. This chain connects TRBV5-1 to TRBJ2-7; D not resolved. Between the trimmed V and J ends, which lost 1 base and 6 bases, there was a span of 8 bases. The CDR3 is 12 amino acids. The germline gives CDR1 SGHRS, CDR2 YFSETQ.